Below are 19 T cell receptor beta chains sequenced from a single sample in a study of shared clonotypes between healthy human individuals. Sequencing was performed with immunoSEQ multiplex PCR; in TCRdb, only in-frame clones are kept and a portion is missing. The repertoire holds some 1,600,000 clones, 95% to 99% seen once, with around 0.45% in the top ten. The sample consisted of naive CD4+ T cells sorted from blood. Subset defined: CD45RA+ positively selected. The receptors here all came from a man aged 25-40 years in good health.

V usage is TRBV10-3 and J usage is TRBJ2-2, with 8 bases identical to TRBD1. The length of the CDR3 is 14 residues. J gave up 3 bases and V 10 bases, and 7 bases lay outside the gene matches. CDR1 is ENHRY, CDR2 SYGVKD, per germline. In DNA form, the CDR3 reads TGTGCCACCTCGGACAGGGAGGACACCGGGGAGCTGTTTTTT. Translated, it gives CATSDREDTGELFF.

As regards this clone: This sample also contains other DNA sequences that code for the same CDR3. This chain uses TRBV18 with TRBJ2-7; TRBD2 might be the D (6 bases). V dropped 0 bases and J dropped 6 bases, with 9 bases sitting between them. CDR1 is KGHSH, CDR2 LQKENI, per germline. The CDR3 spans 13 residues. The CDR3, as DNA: TGTGCCAGCTCACCACCGGGGGGAGGCGAGCAGTACTTC. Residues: CASSPPGGGEQYF.

The CDR3 protein is CASSSTGYTDTQYF. Here the CDR3 DNA reads TGTGCCAGCAGCTCGACAGGGTACACAGATACGCAGTATTTT. The chain joins TRBV5-4 to TRBJ2-3, with TRBD1 identical over 7 bases. In germline, CDR1 is SGHNT, CDR2 YYREEE (reference sequence). This CDR3 spans 14 amino acids. The V segment lost 3 bases and the J segment 2 bases; nucleotides outside the gene matches: 3.

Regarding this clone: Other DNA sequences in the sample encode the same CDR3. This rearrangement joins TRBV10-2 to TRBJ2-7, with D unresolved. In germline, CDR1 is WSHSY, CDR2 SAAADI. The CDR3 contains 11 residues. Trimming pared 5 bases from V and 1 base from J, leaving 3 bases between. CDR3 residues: CASSPSYEQYF. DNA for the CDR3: TGCGCCAGCAGTCCGTCCTACGAGCAGTACTTC.

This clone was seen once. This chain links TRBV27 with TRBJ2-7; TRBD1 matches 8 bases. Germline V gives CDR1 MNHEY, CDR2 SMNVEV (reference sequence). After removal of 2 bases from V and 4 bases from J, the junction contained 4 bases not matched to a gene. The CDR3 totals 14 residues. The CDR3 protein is CASSLKDRAYEQYF. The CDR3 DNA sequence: TGTGCCAGCAGTTTAAAGGACAGGGCTTACGAGCAGTACTTC.

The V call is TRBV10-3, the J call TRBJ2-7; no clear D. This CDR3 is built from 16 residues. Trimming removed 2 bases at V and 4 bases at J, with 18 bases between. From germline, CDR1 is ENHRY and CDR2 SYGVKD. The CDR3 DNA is TGTGCCATCAGTGAGGGAACCTCCTCGGTGCGATACGAGCAGTACTTC. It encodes CAISEGTSSVRYEQYF.

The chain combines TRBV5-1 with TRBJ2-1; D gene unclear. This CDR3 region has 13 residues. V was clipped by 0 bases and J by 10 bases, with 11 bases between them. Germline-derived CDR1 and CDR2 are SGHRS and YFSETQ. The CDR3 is CASSLEVGTEQFF. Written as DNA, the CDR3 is TGCGCCAGCAGCTTGGAGGTGGGAACGGAGCAGTTCTTC.

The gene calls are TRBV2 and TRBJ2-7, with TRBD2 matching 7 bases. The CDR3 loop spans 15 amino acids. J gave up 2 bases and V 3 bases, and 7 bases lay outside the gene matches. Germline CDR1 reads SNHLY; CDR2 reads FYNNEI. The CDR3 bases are TGTGCCAGCAGTGAGAGTCTTGGACTAGCCTACGAGCAGTACTTC. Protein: CASSESLGLAYEQYF.

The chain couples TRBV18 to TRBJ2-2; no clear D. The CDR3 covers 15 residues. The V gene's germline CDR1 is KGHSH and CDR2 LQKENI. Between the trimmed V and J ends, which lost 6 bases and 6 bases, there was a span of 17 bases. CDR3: CASSDRAPTSGELFF. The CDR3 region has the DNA TGTGCCAGCTCCGACCGGGCCCCAACCTCCGGGGAGCTGTTTTTT.

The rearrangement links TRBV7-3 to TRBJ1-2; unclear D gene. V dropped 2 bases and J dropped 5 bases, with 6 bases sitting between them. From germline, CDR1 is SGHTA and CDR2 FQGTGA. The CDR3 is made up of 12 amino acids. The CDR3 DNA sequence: TGTGCCAGCAGCTTACGGGATTATGGCTACACCTTC. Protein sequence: CASSLRDYGYTF.

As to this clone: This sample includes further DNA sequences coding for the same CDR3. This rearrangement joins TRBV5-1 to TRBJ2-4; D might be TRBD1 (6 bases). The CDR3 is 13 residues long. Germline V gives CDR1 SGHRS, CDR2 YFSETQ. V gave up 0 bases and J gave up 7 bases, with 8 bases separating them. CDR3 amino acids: CASSLDRANIQYF. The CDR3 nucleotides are TGCGCCAGCAGCTTGGACAGGGCGAACATTCAGTACTTC.

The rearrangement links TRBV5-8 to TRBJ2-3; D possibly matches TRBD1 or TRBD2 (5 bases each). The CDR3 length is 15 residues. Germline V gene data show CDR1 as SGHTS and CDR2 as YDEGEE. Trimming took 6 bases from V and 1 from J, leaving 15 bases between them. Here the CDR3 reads CASNLRDRGTDTQYF. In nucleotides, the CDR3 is TGTGCCAGCAACCTCCGGGACCGCGGCACAGATACGCAGTATTTT.

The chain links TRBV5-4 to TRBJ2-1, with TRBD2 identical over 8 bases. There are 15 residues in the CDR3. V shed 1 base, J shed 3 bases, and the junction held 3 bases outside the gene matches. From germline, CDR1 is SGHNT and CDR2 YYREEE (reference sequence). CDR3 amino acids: CASSLREGFYNEQFF. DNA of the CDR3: TGTGCCAGCAGCTTGCGGGAGGGCTTCTACAATGAGCAGTTCTTC.

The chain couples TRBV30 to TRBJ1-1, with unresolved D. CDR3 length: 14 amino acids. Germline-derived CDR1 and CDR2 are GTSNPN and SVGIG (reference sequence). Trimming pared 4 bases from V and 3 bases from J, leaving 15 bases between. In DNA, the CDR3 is TGTGCCTGGACATTCCGTTTGCGAGACACTGAAGCTTTCTTT. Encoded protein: CAWTFRLRDTEAFF.

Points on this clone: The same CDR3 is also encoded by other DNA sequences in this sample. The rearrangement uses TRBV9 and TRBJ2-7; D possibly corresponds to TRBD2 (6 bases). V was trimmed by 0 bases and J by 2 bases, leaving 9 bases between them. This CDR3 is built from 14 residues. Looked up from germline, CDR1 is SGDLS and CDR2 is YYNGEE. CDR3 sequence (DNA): TGTGCCAGCAGCGTAGGGGCGGGGCCCTACGAGCAGTACTTC. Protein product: CASSVGAGPYEQYF. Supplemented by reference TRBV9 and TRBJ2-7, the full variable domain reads DSGVTQTPKHLITATGQRVTLRCSPRSGDLSVYWYQQSLDQGLQFLIQYYNGEERAKGNILERFSAQQFPDLHSELNLSSLELGDSALYFCASSVGAGPYEQYFGPGTRLTVT.

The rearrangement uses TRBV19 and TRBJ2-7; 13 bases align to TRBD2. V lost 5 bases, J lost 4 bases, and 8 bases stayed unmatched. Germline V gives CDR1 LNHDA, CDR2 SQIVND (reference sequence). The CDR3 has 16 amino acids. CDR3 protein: CASSPRLAGGAYEQYF. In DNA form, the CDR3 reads TGTGCCAGTAGTCCTCGACTAGCGGGAGGCGCATACGAGCAGTACTTC. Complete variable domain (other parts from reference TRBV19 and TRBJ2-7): DGGITQSPKYLFRKEGQNVTLSCEQNLNHDAMYWYRQDPGQGLRLIYYSQIVNDFQKGDIAEGYSVSREKKESFPLTVTSAQKNPTAFYLCASSPRLAGGAYEQYFGPGTRLTVT.

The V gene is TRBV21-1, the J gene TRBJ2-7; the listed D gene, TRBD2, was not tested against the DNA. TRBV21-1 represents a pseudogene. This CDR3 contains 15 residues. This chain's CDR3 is CASSKEEGPSYEQYF. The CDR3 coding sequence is TGTGCCAGCAGCAAAGAGGAGGGGCCTTCCTACGAGCAGTACTTC.

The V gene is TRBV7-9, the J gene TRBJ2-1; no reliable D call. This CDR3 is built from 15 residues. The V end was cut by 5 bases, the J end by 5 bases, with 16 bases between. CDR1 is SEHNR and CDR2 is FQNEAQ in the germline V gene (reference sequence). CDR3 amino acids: CASSLRLGGHNEQFF. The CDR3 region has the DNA TGTGCCAGCAGCCTTAGATTGGGTGGACACAATGAGCAGTTCTTC.

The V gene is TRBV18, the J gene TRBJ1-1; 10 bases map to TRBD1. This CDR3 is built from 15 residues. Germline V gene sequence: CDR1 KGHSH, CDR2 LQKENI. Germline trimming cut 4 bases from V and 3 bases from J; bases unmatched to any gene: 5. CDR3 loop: CASSLDRGQDTEAFF. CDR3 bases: TGTGCCAGCTCACTCGACAGGGGGCAGGACACTGAAGCTTTCTTT.